This T cell receptor (beta chain) was captured in a study of blood T cell repertoires in COVID-19. Overall study context: The United States, Italy and Spain were the sources of the acute and convalescent COVID-19 samples.

In assigning cohorts, the study relied on participant-reported clinical history. All recovered Cohort 3 donors got two negative PCRs, got clearance, or saw symptom resolution. The V end lost 4 bases, the J end lost 6 bases, and 15 bases lay between the germline ends. The CDR3 runs 14 residues. The germline gives CDR1 LGHDT, CDR2 YNNKEL (reference sequence). Some clones are missing from TCRdb's copy, which holds only in-frame ones; the method was immunoSEQ multiplex PCR. The profile shows 110,000 to 150,000 clones, around four fifths of them singletons. The TCR comes from a woman between 40 and 55 years old who had recovered from COVID-19. The chain has TRBV3-1 (or the pseudogene TRBV3-2) and TRBJ1-2; the D gene is possibly TRBD1 (6 bases). Sequenced input: PBMCs or T cells enriched from blood (not recorded which). This CDR3 reads CASSPRVGAHGYTF. CDR3 coding DNA: TGTGCCAGCAGCCCTAGGGTGGGGGCGCATGGCTACACCTTC.